The 20 T cell receptor beta chains below come from one sample, sequenced in a study of blood T cell repertoires in COVID-19 (dated by TCRdb to 2018 to 2021). The library was prepared using the immunoSEQ multiplex PCR assay. TCRdb's version of the immuneACCESS table is confined to in-frame rearrangements and falls short of the full clone set. An unresolved V gene accounts for under half of the shortfall where checked; the remainder is of unknown origin. Within this sample are some 42,000 clones, with 92% of them counted one time only. Of the sample, 9.2% is held by the ten largest clones. Sequenced material: peripheral blood. The receptors stem from a man between 45 and 60 years old with active COVID-19.

J is TRBJ1-4 and V is TRBV9; D is unclear. Trimming stripped 3 bases from V and 0 bases from J, with 9 bases between. Germline CDR1 and CDR2: SGDLS and YYNGEE. CDR3 size: 15 residues. The CDR3 nucleotides read TGTGCCAGCAGCGCGGGGTCGCCAACTAATGAAAAACTGTTTTTT. Its translation is CASSAGSPTNEKLFF. Full variable domain (remainder filled in from reference TRBV9 and TRBJ1-4): DSGVTQTPKHLITATGQRVTLRCSPRSGDLSVYWYQQSLDQGLQFLIQYYNGEERAKGNILERFSAQQFPDLHSELNLSSLELGDSALYFCASSAGSPTNEKLFFGSGTQLSVL.

The chain recombines TRBV28 with TRBJ1-1; D remains unclear. There are 14 residues in the CDR3. With 10 bases removed from V and 2 bases from J, the gap between germline ends came to 17 bases. In germline, CDR1 is MDHEN, CDR2 SYDVKM. CDR3 bases: TGTGCCACCCGGCTAGACGAAGATAACACTGAAGCTTTCTTT. Protein: CATRLDEDNTEAFF.

V is TRBV5-1 and J is TRBJ1-5; D perhaps matches TRBD1 (5 bases). Trimming took off 5 bases at V and 4 bases at J, with 16 bases between the two ends. This CDR3 is 15 amino acids long. Germline lookup yields CDR1 SGHRS and CDR2 YFSETQ. The CDR3 region is CASRPSGGGNQPQHF. CDR3 in DNA: TGCGCCAGCAGACCCTCTGGGGGGGGGAATCAGCCCCAGCATTTT. Looking up the rest from reference TRBV5-1 and TRBJ1-5 gives the full variable domain: KAGVTQTPRYLIKTRGQQVTLSCSPISGHRSVSWYQQTPGQGLQFLFEYFSETQRNKGNFPGRFSGRQFSNSRSEMNVSTLELGDSALYLCASRPSGGGNQPQHFGDGTRLSIL.

On this clone: Germline and junction disagree at one end, which may indicate a read error. The chain uses TRBV11-2 and TRBJ2-7; D is undetermined. The CDR3 contains 11 residues. The germline gives CDR1 SGHAT, CDR2 FQNNGV. The CDR3 here is CASSLGAYPRF. In DNA, the CDR3 is TGTGCCAGCAGCTTAGGGGCCTACCCCCGATTC.

The chain recombines TRBV6-1 with TRBJ1-5, with unresolved D. The CDR3 loop spans 13 amino acids. CDR1 and CDR2 from the germline V gene are MNHNS and SASEGT. V lost 2 bases to trimming and J lost 4 bases, with 6 bases between them. The CDR3 sequence is CASSESGNQPQHF. In DNA, the CDR3 is TGTGCCAGCAGTGAATCGGGTAATCAGCCCCAGCATTTT.

The chain couples TRBV2 to TRBJ1-2, with 8 bases that match TRBD1. This CDR3 region has 15 residues. V lost 4 bases, J lost 4 bases, and 8 bases stayed unmatched. Germline V gives CDR1 SNHLY, CDR2 FYNNEI. CDR3 in amino acids: CASSALTGGRYGYTF. CDR3 nucleotide sequence: TGTGCCAGCAGTGCGCTAACAGGGGGTCGCTATGGCTACACCTTC.

With respect to this clone: Since the CDR3 does not end with the conserved phenylalanine or tryptophan, this likely comes from a read error. No DNA is shown, since the ends of the CDR3 on it are uncertain; the CDR3 is the one TCRdb lists. J is TRBJ2-7 and V is TRBV2; the table calls TRBD2, which could not be checked here. The CDR3 totals 12 residues, both ends included. Per the germline V gene, CDR1 is SNHLY and CDR2 is FYNNEI. The CDR3 reads CASSGTSGSPSL.

V and J are TRBV28 and TRBJ1-5; the D is unclear. The V gene's germline CDR1 is MDHEN and CDR2 SYDVKM. This CDR3 spans 15 amino acids. The ends were cut back, 7 bases at V and 2 bases at J, with 15 bases in the middle. CDR3 nucleotide sequence: TGTGCCAGCAAGCGGTATTGGGAGGGCAATCAGCCCCAGCATTTT. Encoded protein: CASKRYWEGNQPQHF.

The genes are TRBV7-2 and TRBJ1-3; D call uncertain. This CDR3 spans 13 amino acids. Germline V gene lookup returns CDR1 SGHTA and CDR2 FQGNSA. V dropped 5 bases and J dropped 6 bases, with 11 bases sitting between them. Here the CDR3 reads CASSLNRINTIYF. The CDR3 DNA reads TGTGCCAGCAGCCTAAATAGAATAAACACCATATATTTT.

The chain combines TRBV28 with TRBJ2-7, with 10 bases aligning to TRBD1. CDR3 length: 14 amino acids. Germline CDR1 and CDR2: MDHEN and SYDVKM. After removal of 4 bases from V and 7 bases from J, the junction contained 7 bases not matched to a gene. CDR3 sequence (DNA): TGTGCCAGCAGTTCACCGGGACAGGGGTGGGAGCAGTACTTC. Translation: CASSSPGQGWEQYF.

The rearrangement links TRBV5-4 to TRBJ1-1, with 8 positions matching TRBD1. V lost 5 bases and J lost 4; bases outside the gene matches: 4. CDR1 SGHNT and CDR2 YYREEE come from the germline V gene (reference sequence). CDR3 length: 13 residues. The CDR3 DNA is TGTGCCAGCAGTTTCGGACAGGGCACTGAAGCTTTCTTT. As protein: CASSFGQGTEAFF.

This clone came up once. The chain employs TRBV2 and TRBJ2-1; TRBD2 matches 14 bases. Germline trimming cut 4 bases from V and 6 bases from J; bases unmatched to any gene: 20. CDR1 and CDR2 (germline): SNHLY, FYNNEI. There are 21 residues in the CDR3. This CDR3 reads CASSVPGRGLAGVWSSNEQFF. The CDR3 bases are TGTGCCAGCAGTGTTCCAGGGAGGGGACTAGCGGGAGTGTGGTCGTCCAATGAGCAGTTCTTC.

V and J are TRBV3-1 (or the pseudogene TRBV3-2) and TRBJ1-1; TRBD1 might be the D (6 bases). The V and J ends lost 1 base and 1 base respectively, with 13 bases between them. The CDR3 spans 16 residues. Looked up from germline, CDR1 is LGHDT and CDR2 is YNNKEL (reference sequence). This CDR3 is CASSQGETGGNTEAFF. The CDR3 DNA follows: TGTGCCAGCAGCCAAGGAGAGACAGGCGGGAACACTGAAGCTTTCTTT.

This chain joins TRBV18 and TRBJ2-7, with a weak D call TRBD1 (6 bases). The CDR3 length is 15 residues. V was pared by 8 bases and J by 5 bases, with 22 bases between. CDR1 and CDR2 (germline): KGHSH, LQKENI. As DNA, the CDR3 is TGTGCCAGCCGTCCAGGGGCGCTCTCTTGGGACGAGCAGTACTTC. This encodes CASRPGALSWDEQYF.

The chain couples TRBV21-1 to TRBJ2-5; TRBD2 reflects the table's D call only, with no check against the DNA. TRBV21-1 is a recognized pseudogene. The length of the CDR3 is 17 residues. The CDR3 DNA reads as TGTGCCAGCAGCGAGACTAGCGGGAGGGCCGGTGGGGAGACCCAGTACTTC. This gives the protein CASSETSGRAGGETQYF.

CDR3 protein: CASSFDGRGQETQYF. The CDR3 nucleotides read TGTGCCAGCAGTTTCGACGGTCGGGGCCAAGAGACCCAGTACTTC. This rearrangement joins TRBV27 to TRBJ2-5; D might be TRBD2 (5 bases). CDR1 and CDR2 from the germline V gene are MNHEY and SMNVEV (reference sequence). This CDR3 comprises 15 residues. V was cut by 3 bases and J by 1 base, with 12 bases left in between.

This chain uses TRBV6-5 with TRBJ1-5; 9 bases line up with TRBD1. The CDR3 sequence is 16 residues long. Losses at the gene ends were 4 bases for V and 2 bases for J; bases not matched to a gene: 6. Germline V gene sequence: CDR1 MNHEY, CDR2 SVGAGI. The CDR3 region has the DNA TGTGCCAGCAGTTTATCCACAGGGGGCGGCAATCAGCCCCAGCATTTT. Protein product: CASSLSTGGGNQPQHF.

As DNA, the CDR3 is TGTGCCAGCTCACCACGGGAGACAGGGGGAGGGAACACTGAAGCTTTCTTT. As protein: CASSPRETGGGNTEAFF. This rearrangement joins TRBV18 to TRBJ1-1; TRBD1 matches 9 bases. The V gene's germline CDR1 is KGHSH and CDR2 LQKENI. This CDR3 is built from 17 residues. J lost 1 base, V lost 1 base, and 7 bases had no gene match.

This rearrangement joins TRBV10-3 to TRBJ1-2; D is undetermined. Trimming pared 5 bases from V and 8 bases from J, leaving 12 bases between. The germline V gene has CDR1 ENHRY and CDR2 SYGVKD. The CDR3 has 12 residues. In DNA form, the CDR3 reads TGTGCCATCAGTCAGTGGCTCAGAGGCTACACCTTC. Translating it yields CAISQWLRGYTF.

J is TRBJ1-2 and V is TRBV9; perhaps TRBD1 as D (5 bases). The CDR3 extends over 15 amino acids. The V and J ends lost 2 bases and 4 bases respectively, with 15 bases between them. CDR1 is SGDLS and CDR2 is YYNGEE in the germline V gene. In DNA, the CDR3 is TGTGCCAGCAGCGTCCAGGGCTCAGCTAGCTATGGCTACACCTTC. Encoded protein: CASSVQGSASYGYTF.